Included here is one TCR beta chain sequence, with context. It was with 60 Vbeta and 13 Jbeta primers that the PCR ran. TCRdb keeps only in-frame clones here, not all; method: immunoSEQ multiplex PCR. The top ten hold less than 3.5% of the sample, which has some 200,000 clones, 75% to 85% seen once. This specimen comes from a study of cytomegalovirus exposure and HLA in healthy donors. This TCR came from a woman aged 55-69 years in good health and CMV-seropositive. The sample taken for sequencing was PBMCs.

The CDR3 sequence: CASSPETRHNEQFF. The CDR3 DNA follows: TGTGCCAGCAGCCCAGAGACTAGACACAATGAGCAGTTCTTC. The chain joins TRBV7-2 to TRBJ2-1; tentative D call: TRBD2 (6 bases). Trimming stripped 5 bases from V and 5 bases from J, with 13 bases between. Germline V CDR1 and CDR2: SGHTA, FQGNSA. The CDR3 extends over 14 amino acids. The full variable domain, in which reference TRBV7-2 and TRBJ2-1 provide the parts outside the CDR3, is GAGVSQSPSNKVTEKGKDVELRCDPISGHTALYWYRQSLGQGLEFLIYFQGNSAPDKSGLPSDRFSAERTGGSVSTLTIQRTQQEDSAVYLCASSPETRHNEQFFGPGTRLTVL.